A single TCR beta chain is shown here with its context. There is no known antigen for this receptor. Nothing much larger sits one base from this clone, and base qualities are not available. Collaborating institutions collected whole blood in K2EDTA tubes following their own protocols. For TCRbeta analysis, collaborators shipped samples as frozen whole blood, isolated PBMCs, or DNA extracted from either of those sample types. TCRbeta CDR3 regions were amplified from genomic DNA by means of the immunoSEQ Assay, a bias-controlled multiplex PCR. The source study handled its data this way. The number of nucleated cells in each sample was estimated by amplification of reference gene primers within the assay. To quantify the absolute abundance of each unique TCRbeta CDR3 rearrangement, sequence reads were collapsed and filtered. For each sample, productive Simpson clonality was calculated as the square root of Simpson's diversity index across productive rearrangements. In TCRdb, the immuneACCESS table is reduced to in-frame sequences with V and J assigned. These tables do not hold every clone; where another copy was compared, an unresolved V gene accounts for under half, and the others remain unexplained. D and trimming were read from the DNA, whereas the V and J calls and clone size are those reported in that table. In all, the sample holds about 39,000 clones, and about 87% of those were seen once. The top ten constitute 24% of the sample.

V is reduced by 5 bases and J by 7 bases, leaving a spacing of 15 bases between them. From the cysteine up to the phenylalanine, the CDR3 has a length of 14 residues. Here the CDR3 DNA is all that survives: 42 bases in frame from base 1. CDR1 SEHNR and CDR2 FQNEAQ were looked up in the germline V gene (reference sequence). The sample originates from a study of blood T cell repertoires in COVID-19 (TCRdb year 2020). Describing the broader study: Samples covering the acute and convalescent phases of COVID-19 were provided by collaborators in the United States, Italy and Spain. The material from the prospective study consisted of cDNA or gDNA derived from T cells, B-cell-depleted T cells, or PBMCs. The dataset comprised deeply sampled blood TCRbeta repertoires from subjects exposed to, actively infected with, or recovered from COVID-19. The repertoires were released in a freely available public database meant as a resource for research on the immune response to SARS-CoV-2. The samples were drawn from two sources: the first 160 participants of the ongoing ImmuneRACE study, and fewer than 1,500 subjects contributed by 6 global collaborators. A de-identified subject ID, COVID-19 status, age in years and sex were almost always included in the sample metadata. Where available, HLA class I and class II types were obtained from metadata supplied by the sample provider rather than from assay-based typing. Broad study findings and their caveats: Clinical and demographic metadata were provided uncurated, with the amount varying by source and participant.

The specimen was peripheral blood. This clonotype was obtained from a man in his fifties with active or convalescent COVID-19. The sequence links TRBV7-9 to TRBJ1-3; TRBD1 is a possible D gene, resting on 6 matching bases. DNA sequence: TGTGCCAGCAGCATCACAGGGTTGTTGAACACCATATATTTT. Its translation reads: CASSITGLLNTIYF.